These T cell receptor beta chains were read from a single sample in a study of T cells in Graves' hyperthyroidism and ophthalmopathy. TCRdb independently ran MiXCR on the multiplex PCR reads; one entry per CDR3 protein. The data hold roughly 570,000 distinct CDR3 sequences, with more than 15% observed a single time. Sequenced: blood. These receptors all come from a woman aged 25 to 39 with Graves' hyperthyroidism. CDR3s include the opening cysteine and the closing phenylalanine or tryptophan. Each record gives: CDR3 protein, CDR3 DNA, D gene, V gene, J gene, clone size. The D gene is left open where the match is weak. Size values are once, few and many counts, or a class for expanded clones, and some rows have none.

CDR3 protein: CSVEGLGRHNNEQFF
CDR3 DNA: TGCAGCGTTGAGGGTTTAGGGCGGCATAACAATGAGCAGTTCTTC
D gene: -
V gene: TRBV29-1
J gene: TRBJ2-1
clone size: few

CDR3 protein: CASSRGQGFRVHNEQFF
CDR3 DNA: TGTGCCAGCAGCCGCGGACAGGGATTTCGTGTCCACAATGAGCAGTTCTTC
D gene: TRBD1
V gene: TRBV13
J gene: TRBJ2-1
clone size: -

CDR3 protein: CASSLNGWEFYNEQFF
CDR3 DNA: TGTGCCAGCAGCTTAAATGGGTGGGAGTTCTACAATGAGCAGTTCTTC
D gene: -
V gene: TRBV7-3
J gene: TRBJ2-1
clone size: -

CDR3 protein: CASRGLAGGGVYNEQFF
CDR3 DNA: TGTGCCAGCAGGGGACTAGCGGGAGGAGGTGTCTACAATGAGCAGTTCTTC
D gene: TRBD2
V gene: TRBV27
J gene: TRBJ2-1
clone size: many

CDR3 protein: CSAHDPDSYEQYF
CDR3 DNA: TGCAGTGCCCATGACCCTGACAGCTACGAGCAGTACTTC
D gene: -
V gene: TRBV20-1
J gene: TRBJ2-7
clone size: few

CDR3 protein: CSARGQGDTGELFF
CDR3 DNA: TGCAGTGCTAGAGGACAGGGGGACACCGGGGAGCTGTTTTTT
D gene: TRBD1
V gene: TRBV20-1
J gene: TRBJ2-2
clone size: -

CDR3 protein: CASSVHASGSGNTIYF
CDR3 DNA: TGTGCCAGCAGTGTACATGCGTCGGGAAGTGGAAACACCATATATTTT
D gene: -
V gene: TRBV12-3/TRBV12-4
J gene: TRBJ1-3
clone size: many

CDR3 protein: CASSLLLQNNSPLHF
CDR3 DNA: TGTGCCAGCAGCTTATTGTTACAGAATAATTCACCCCTCCACTTT
D gene: -
V gene: TRBV11-2
J gene: TRBJ1-6
clone size: -

CDR3 protein: CASKGGGTDTQYF
CDR3 DNA: TGTGCCAGCAAGGGGGGCGGCACAGATACGCAGTATTTT
D gene: -
V gene: TRBV6-2/TRBV6-3
J gene: TRBJ2-3
clone size: -

CDR3 protein: CASSLGASNTGELFF
CDR3 DNA: TGCGCCAGCAGCTTGGGGGCGAGCAACACCGGGGAGCTGTTTTTT
D gene: -
V gene: TRBV5-1
J gene: TRBJ2-2
clone size: -

CDR3 protein: CASSSRAGISYEQYF
CDR3 DNA: TGTGCCAGCAGTTCCCGCGCAGGAATATCCTACGAGCAGTACTTC
D gene: -
V gene: TRBV12-3/TRBV12-4
J gene: TRBJ2-7
clone size: few

CDR3 protein: CASSPPTGLSYGYTF
CDR3 DNA: TGTGCCAGCTCACCACCGACAGGTTTATCTTATGGCTACACCTTC
D gene: -
V gene: TRBV18
J gene: TRBJ1-2
clone size: many

CDR3 protein: CKIGPTGTYHRNIQYF
CDR3 DNA: TGCAAAATAGGCCCTACAGGGACGTATCATAGAAACATTCAGTACTTC
D gene: -
V gene: TRBV20-1
J gene: TRBJ2-4
clone size: few

CDR3 protein: CASSGNRQGANTDTQYF
CDR3 DNA: TGTGCCAGCAGCGGCAACAGACAGGGCGCTAATACAGATACGCAGTATTTT
D gene: TRBD1
V gene: TRBV7-9
J gene: TRBJ2-3
clone size: many

CDR3 protein: CSAKLWLAGKQDTQYF
CDR3 DNA: TGCAGTGCTAAACTGTGGCTAGCGGGGAAACAAGATACGCAGTATTTT
D gene: TRBD2
V gene: TRBV20-1
J gene: TRBJ2-3
clone size: -

CDR3 protein: CASSSPRVPEAFF
CDR3 DNA: TGTGCCAGTAGTTCCCCGAGGGTCCCTGAAGCTTTCTTT
D gene: -
V gene: TRBV19
J gene: TRBJ1-1
clone size: -

CDR3 protein: CASSVPQGRSEAFF
CDR3 DNA: TGTGCCAGCAGCGTTCCGCAGGGGCGGTCTGAAGCTTTCTTT
D gene: -
V gene: TRBV7-9
J gene: TRBJ1-1
clone size: -

CDR3 protein: CASSQGRGPGELFF
CDR3 DNA: TGCGCCAGCAGCCAAGGGAGGGGACCCGGGGAGCTGTTTTTT
D gene: -
V gene: TRBV4-1
J gene: TRBJ2-2
clone size: -

CDR3 protein: CASSLTGAGDTQYF
CDR3 DNA: TGTGCCAGCAGCTTAACGGGAGCGGGAGATACGCAGTATTTT
D gene: -
V gene: TRBV7-3
J gene: TRBJ2-3
clone size: many

CDR3 protein: CSAEIGGRSSYEQYF
CDR3 DNA: TGCAGTGCTGAGATTGGCGGGCGGAGCTCCTACGAGCAGTACTTC
D gene: -
V gene: TRBV20-1
J gene: TRBJ2-7
clone size: many

CDR3 protein: CAISYTGEDEQFF
CDR3 DNA: TGTGCCATCAGCTATACTGGAGAGGATGAGCAGTTCTTC
D gene: -
V gene: TRBV10-3
J gene: TRBJ2-1
clone size: many

CDR3 protein: CASSELAASSYEQYF
CDR3 DNA: TGCGCCAGCAGCGAACTAGCAGCCAGCTCCTACGAGCAGTACTTC
D gene: -
V gene: TRBV5-1
J gene: TRBJ2-7
clone size: many

CDR3 protein: CSARDLRAGSYNEQFF
CDR3 DNA: TGCAGTGCTAGAGATCTTCGAGCGGGGTCCTACAATGAGCAGTTCTTC
D gene: TRBD2
V gene: TRBV20-1
J gene: TRBJ2-1
clone size: many

CDR3 protein: CASSFPKRLASHWLDEQFF
CDR3 DNA: TGTGCCAGCAGCTTCCCGAAAAGACTAGCGAGTCATTGGTTGGATGAGCAGTTCTTC
D gene: TRBD2
V gene: TRBV7-2
J gene: TRBJ2-1
clone size: many

CDR3 protein: CASSLASGDYYGYTF
CDR3 DNA: TGTGCCAGCAGCTTAGCGAGTGGGGACTACTATGGCTACACCTTC
D gene: -
V gene: TRBV11-2
J gene: TRBJ1-2
clone size: few

CDR3 protein: CASARSSYEQYF
CDR3 DNA: TGTGCTAGTGCCCGGAGCTCCTACGAGCAGTACTTC
D gene: -
V gene: TRBV12-5
J gene: TRBJ2-7
clone size: -

CDR3 protein: CSARDRTSGRFSDTQYF
CDR3 DNA: TGCAGTGCTAGAGATAGGACTAGCGGGAGATTTTCAGATACGCAGTATTTT
D gene: TRBD2
V gene: TRBV20-1
J gene: TRBJ2-3
clone size: -

CDR3 protein: CASRLQGNEQFF
CDR3 DNA: TGTGCCAGCAGATTACAGGGGAATGAGCAGTTCTTC
D gene: TRBD1
V gene: TRBV28
J gene: TRBJ2-1
clone size: many

CDR3 protein: CAISAGPSSGANVLTF
CDR3 DNA: TGTGCCATCAGTGCCGGACCAAGCTCTGGGGCCAACGTCCTGACTTTC
D gene: -
V gene: TRBV10-3
J gene: TRBJ2-6
clone size: -

CDR3 protein: CASSTRPPTSGRRSETQYF
CDR3 DNA: TGCGCCAGCAGCACCCGCCCTCCAACTAGCGGGAGGCGGTCAGAGACCCAGTACTTC
D gene: TRBD2
V gene: TRBV5-1
J gene: TRBJ2-5
clone size: many

CDR3 protein: CASSYGATSGREGYEQYF
CDR3 DNA: TGTGCCAGCAGTTACGGGGCCACTAGCGGGAGAGAGGGATACGAGCAGTACTTC
D gene: TRBD2
V gene: TRBV6-5
J gene: TRBJ2-7
clone size: -

CDR3 protein: CASSQGMTETHEQFF
CDR3 DNA: TGCGCCAGCAGCCAAGGGATGACTGAGACCCATGAGCAGTTCTTC
D gene: -
V gene: TRBV4-1
J gene: TRBJ2-1
clone size: few

CDR3 protein: CASNPLAGSYNEQFF
CDR3 DNA: TGCGCCAGCAATCCACTAGCGGGATCCTACAATGAGCAGTTCTTC
D gene: TRBD2
V gene: TRBV5-1
J gene: TRBJ2-1
clone size: many

CDR3 protein: CASSLLSGRTAYEQYF
CDR3 DNA: TGTGCCAGCAGCCTACTTAGCGGGAGAACGGCCTACGAGCAGTACTTC
D gene: TRBD2
V gene: TRBV7-2
J gene: TRBJ2-7
clone size: many

CDR3 protein: CASSGAKNTEAFF
CDR3 DNA: TGTGCCAGCAGCGGGGCAAAGAACACTGAAGCTTTCTTT
D gene: -
V gene: TRBV6-2/TRBV6-3
J gene: TRBJ1-1
clone size: many

CDR3 protein: CASSFRLAGPNEQFF
CDR3 DNA: TGTGCCAGCAGTTTCCGACTAGCGGGGCCTAATGAGCAGTTCTTC
D gene: TRBD2
V gene: TRBV27
J gene: TRBJ2-1
clone size: many

CDR3 protein: CASSLFPGQPQHF
CDR3 DNA: TGTGCCAGCAGCTTATTTCCGGGTCAGCCCCAGCATTTT
D gene: -
V gene: TRBV7-2
J gene: TRBJ1-5
clone size: many

CDR3 protein: CASSKGLAGRSGGQETQYF
CDR3 DNA: TGCGCCAGCAGTAAGGGACTAGCGGGACGCTCCGGTGGGCAAGAGACCCAGTACTTC
D gene: TRBD2
V gene: TRBV10-2
J gene: TRBJ2-5
clone size: few

CDR3 protein: CASSYSDRRAFF
CDR3 DNA: TGTGCCAGCAGTTACTCGGACAGGCGAGCTTTCTTT
D gene: TRBD1
V gene: TRBV6-6
J gene: TRBJ1-1
clone size: many

CDR3 protein: CASGTGVRANTIYF
CDR3 DNA: TGTGCCAGCGGCACAGGTGTGAGGGCAAACACCATATATTTT
D gene: -
V gene: TRBV7-2
J gene: TRBJ1-3
clone size: many

CDR3 protein: CAISDTGKANYGYTF
CDR3 DNA: TGTGCCATCAGTGATACTGGGAAAGCTAACTATGGCTACACCTTC
D gene: -
V gene: TRBV10-3
J gene: TRBJ1-2
clone size: -

CDR3 protein: CAISGTSGSNEQFF
CDR3 DNA: TGTGCCATCAGTGGGACTAGCGGCAGCAATGAGCAGTTCTTC
D gene: TRBD2
V gene: TRBV10-3
J gene: TRBJ2-1
clone size: few

CDR3 protein: CASTSALGFNYGYTF
CDR3 DNA: TGTGCCAGCACTAGCGCACTAGGATTTAACTATGGCTACACCTTC
D gene: -
V gene: TRBV6-1
J gene: TRBJ1-2
clone size: few

CDR3 protein: CASSSPRTESTDTQYF
CDR3 DNA: TGTGCCAGCAGTTCCCCCCGGACAGAAAGCACAGATACGCAGTATTTT
D gene: -
V gene: TRBV28
J gene: TRBJ2-3
clone size: few

CDR3 protein: CASSLGSVNTEAFF
CDR3 DNA: TGTGCCAGCAGTCTCGGGTCAGTGAACACTGAAGCTTTCTTT
D gene: -
V gene: TRBV27
J gene: TRBJ1-1
clone size: many

CDR3 protein: CSARAGPVTDTQYF
CDR3 DNA: TGCAGTGCTAGGGCGGGACCGGTCACAGATACGCAGTATTTT
D gene: -
V gene: TRBV20-1
J gene: TRBJ2-3
clone size: many

CDR3 protein: CASSVDGGGIDEQFF
CDR3 DNA: TGTGCCAGCAGCGTAGATGGGGGAGGGATCGATGAGCAGTTCTTC
D gene: TRBD2
V gene: TRBV9
J gene: TRBJ2-1
clone size: -